This TCR beta chain originates from a study of Tregs in tolerant kidney transplant recipients. Regarding the study as a whole: Tolerant patients' donor-specific Tregs expanded beyond overall Tregs, suggesting antigen-driven growth. Biological reproducibility was not directly addressed in this study. Few patients were studied, so findings need validation in larger groups.

CDR1 is SGHTA, CDR2 FQGTGA, per germline. The CDR3 spans 13 residues. V lost 2 bases to trimming and J lost 6 bases, with 5 bases between them. As to this clone: Its specificity is unknown.

Related graft donors supplied nonmyeloablative bone marrow transplants, and mixed chimerism was transient. Unstimulated Tregs (CD4+CD25+CD127-) and CD4+CD25- non-Tregs were sorted from PBMCs. Sequencing used immunoSEQ multiplex PCR; TCRdb keeps in-frame clones, though not all of them. The profile covers tens of thousands of clones, with 91% appearing a single time and around 1.5% taken by the ten largest. Sequencing was performed on CD4+ T cells from blood (PBMCs), taken 24 months after the transplant. The clonotype was recovered from a human patient who received a combined kidney and bone marrow transplant. Some of these T cells may belong to the graft donor. This chain uses TRBV7-3 with TRBJ1-6, with unresolved D. The CDR3 spells CASSLVSNSPLHF. The CDR3 DNA sequence: TGTGCCAGCAGCTTAGTTAGTAATTCACCCCTCCACTTT.